This entry features one T cell receptor beta chain sequence. Sequenced by immunoSEQ multiplex PCR; TCRdb stores in-frame clones only, minus some. The sample records about 57,000 clones, 87% being singletons. Trimming removed 5 bases from V and 0 bases from J, with 14 bases in between. The germline V gene encodes CDR1 SQVTM and CDR2 ANQGSEA. The CDR3 is made up of 14 amino acids. This entry belongs to a study of blood T cell repertoires in COVID-19. Overall study: PBMCs, B-cell-depleted T cells, or T cells were the source of the cDNA or gDNA that made up the material.

The chain recombines TRBV29-1 with TRBJ2-7, with D uncertain. This clonotype was sampled from a woman at least 80 years old with COVID-19, enrolled during active disease. Sequenced sample: peripheral blood. CDR3 sequence: CSVTTTASSYEQYF. The CDR3 bases are TGCAGCGTTACGACGACTGCGAGCTCCTACGAGCAGTACTTC.